Listed below are T cell receptor beta chains from one sample, sequenced in a study of CD4 T cells in relation to SARS-CoV-2 and coronaviruses. No cognate antigen is known for these TCRs. TCRdb keeps only in-frame clones here, not all; method: immunoSEQ multiplex PCR. The table has more than 25,000 clones, about two thirds seen once. The sequenced material came from CD4+ T cells from PBMCs, cultured in vitro. The source is a human donor in good health. CDR3s include the opening cysteine and the closing phenylalanine or tryptophan. The D gene is left open where the match is weak. The size field is filled for only some rows; it gives once, few, many or a size class.

clone_size d_call j_call v_call cdr3_nt cdr3_aa
NA NA TRBJ1-3 TRBV4-3 TGCGCCAGCGCGGAGGCGCCGAGCTCTGGAAACACCATATATTTT CASAEAPSSGNTIYF
NA NA TRBJ2-7 TRBV6-5 TGTGCCAGCAGTTCTAGCTTCTTCTCCTACGAGCAGTACTTC CASSSSFFSYEQYF
NA TRBD1 TRBJ1-3 TRBV7-9 TGTGCCAGCAGCATGACAGGGACTGGAAACACCATATATTTT CASSMTGTGNTIYF
NA TRBD1 TRBJ1-5 TRBV4-3 TGCGCCAGCAGCCAAGACCACTGGGACAGGAGTAGCAATCAGCCCCAGCATTTT CASSQDHWDRSSNQPQHF
NA NA TRBJ1-6 TRBV2 TGTGCCAGCAGTCCCCACCAGAGAAATAATTCACCCCTCCACTTT CASSPHQRNNSPLHF
NA TRBD1 TRBJ1-2 TRBV29-1 TGCAGCGTTGAAGGGACAGGGTCTCCGAAAGGCTACACCTTC CSVEGTGSPKGYTF
NA TRBD1 TRBJ2-3 TRBV10-3 TGTGCCATCAGTGAGTTGGGACAGGCCTCGACAGATACGCAGTATTTT CAISELGQASTDTQYF
NA TRBD2 TRBJ2-1 TRBV6-2/TRBV6-3 TGTGCCAGCAGTTACCACCCCCCGACGGGGGGGCGCTACAATGAGCAGTTCTTC CASSYHPPTGGRYNEQFF
NA NA TRBJ1-1 TRBV4-1 TGCGCCAGCAGCCAGCCCGCGACTTCCCGAGGGACTGAAGCTTTCTTT CASSQPATSRGTEAFF
NA NA TRBJ2-3 TRBV18 TGTGCCAGCTCACCATTATTAGCTCGAGATACGCAGTATTTT CASSPLLARDTQYF
NA TRBD1 TRBJ1-3 TRBV10-3 TGTGCCATCAGTGATTCGAGACAGGGGCATTTT CAISDSRQGHF
NA TRBD1 TRBJ2-3 TRBV7-2 TGTGCCAGCAGCTCAATGGGACCCGGGACAGCCTCGCGGACGCAGTATTTT CASSSMGPGTASRTQYF
NA NA TRBJ2-1 TRBV2 TGTGCCAGCTCCCTAGGGGGAGGGCCCTACAATGAGCAGTTCTTC CASSLGGGPYNEQFF
NA NA TRBJ1-2 TRBV7-2 TGTGCCAGCAGCTTAACCCAGACGACAGGCCGATTCTATGGCTACACCTTC CASSLTQTTGRFYGYTF
NA TRBD1 TRBJ2-5 TRBV27 TGTGCCAGCAGTCGAAACACAGGGGACCAAGAGACCCAGTACTTC CASSRNTGDQETQYF
NA NA TRBJ1-2 TRBV6-5 TGTGCCAGCAGTACCGTCGGTGATGGCTACACCTTC CASSTVGDGYTF
once NA TRBJ2-1 TRBV4-2 TGTGCCAGCAGCCAGAGGGGACTGGACCACAGTGAGCAGTTCTTC CASSQRGLDHSEQFF
NA NA TRBJ2-7 TRBV19 TGTGCCAGTAGTATAGATTGCGGTGGCCTCAGGGGGGTCAATAGCTACGAGCAGTACTTC CASSIDCGGLRGVNSYEQYF
NA NA TRBJ2-7 TRBV9 TGTGCCAGCAGCGTAACACCTTCCTACGAGCAGTACTTC CASSVTPSYEQYF
NA TRBD1 TRBJ2-3 TRBV29-1 TGCAGCGTGACAGGGAACACAGATACGCAGTATTTT CSVTGNTDTQYF
NA TRBD1 TRBJ2-2 TRBV29-1 TGCAGCGTTGAAGGGGACAGTTCCGGGGAGCTGTTTTTT CSVEGDSSGELFF
NA NA TRBJ1-2 TRBV7-9 TGTGCCAGCAGCTTAGCCGGACAGCGGGGCCTGCTGATTAACTTC CASSLAGQRGLLINF
NA TRBD1 TRBJ2-3 TRBV10-1 TGCGCCAGCAGTACACAGGGGGCAGATACGCAGTATTTT CASSTQGADTQYF
NA NA TRBJ1-1 TRBV19 TGTGCCAGTAGTATAGATGGTGGGGGATCAGTTTTCTTT CASSIDGGGSVFF
NA TRBD2 TRBJ2-7 TRBV2 TGTGCCAGCAGGGACCCTAGCGGGGGAATCGAGCAGTACTTC CASRDPSGGIEQYF
NA NA TRBJ1-6 TRBV5-4 TGTGCCAGCAGGTTATCTTGGGGAGAGGGGATGAATTCACCCCTCCACTTT CASRLSWGEGMNSPLHF
NA NA TRBJ2-7 TRBV10-3 TGTGCCATCAGTGACAGGGGCTACGAGCAGTACTTC CAISDRGYEQYF
NA NA TRBJ1-5 TRBV5-1 TGCGCCAGCAGCCCCGGGGGGGAGCAGCCCCAGCATTTT CASSPGGEQPQHF
NA TRBD1 TRBJ1-1 TRBV19 TGTGCCAGTAGTTTGACACAGGGGGCCCTGGCAGAAGCTTTCTTT CASSLTQGALAEAFF
NA NA TRBJ2-7 TRBV5-1 TGCGCCAGCAGCCGTGACAGGCTCTCCTACGAGCAGTACTTC CASSRDRLSYEQYF
NA NA TRBJ2-5 TRBV5-1 TGCGCCAGCAGCCTTGGCGGCCAAGAGACCCAGTACTTC CASSLGGQETQYF
NA NA TRBJ2-4 TRBV6-5 TGTGCCAGCAGCTCAGTCCCAGACAGCAAAAACATTCAGTACTTC CASSSVPDSKNIQYF
NA NA TRBJ1-1 TRBV4-1 TGCGCCAGCAGCCAAGCCGGGGCAGGCAGAGAAGCTTTCTTT CASSQAGAGREAFF
NA NA TRBJ2-7 TRBV18 TGTGCCAGCTCACCAGTTGAGGGGATCTACGAGCAGTACTTC CASSPVEGIYEQYF
NA TRBD1 TRBJ1-1 TRBV19 TGTGCCAGTAGTATACCGGGACAGGGGTTGAACACTGAAGCTTTCTTT CASSIPGQGLNTEAFF
NA NA TRBJ2-5 TRBV11-2 TGTGCCAGCAGCTTCTTGGAGCAGGGGACCCAGTACTTC CASSFLEQGTQYF
once NA TRBJ2-4 TRBV19 NA CASTSEGKNIQYF
NA NA TRBJ1-1 TRBV3-1/TRBV3-2 TGTGCCAGCAGCCAAGGGTCCGCGAACACTGAAGCTTTCTTT CASSQGSANTEAFF
NA TRBD1 TRBJ2-5 TRBV5-1 TGCGCCAGCAGCTCCACCGGGACAGGGGGCGAGACCCAGTACTTC CASSSTGTGGETQYF
few NA TRBJ1-2 TRBV7-2 TGTGCCAGCAGCTCTCGGACAGCCCGAAGGGGCCTCTATGGCTACACCTTC CASSSRTARRGLYGYTF
NA TRBD2 TRBJ2-5 TRBV30 TGTGCCTGGATTCGGGGGGAAGAGACCCAGTACTTC CAWIRGEETQYF
NA NA TRBJ1-2 TRBV4-2 TGTGCCAGCAGCCAAGATCCAGTAATAGGTCAGATAAACTATGGCTACACCTTC CASSQDPVIGQINYGYTF
NA NA TRBJ2-2 TRBV11-1 TGTGCCAGCAGCTTAGCGCATACAGGGAACACCGGGGAGCTGTTTTTT CASSLAHTGNTGELFF
NA NA TRBJ1-2 TRBV7-6 TGTGCCAGCAGCTCGCACGCGGACAGTTCGGTTGGCTACACCTTC CASSSHADSSVGYTF
NA NA TRBJ2-1 TRBV6-6 TGTGCCAGCAGTTACTTTAGGGAATCGGGTGAGCAGTTCTTC CASSYFRESGEQFF
NA NA TRBJ2-5 TRBV18 TGTGCCAGCTCACCACAGTCCAGACAAGAGACCCAGTACTTC CASSPQSRQETQYF
medium-sized NA TRBJ1-3 TRBV5-6 TGTGCCAGCAGCTGGGGGAGCTCTGGAAACACCATATATTTT CASSWGSSGNTIYF
NA TRBD1 TRBJ2-3 TRBV24-1 TGTGCCACCAGTGATACCCCGGGACAGGGGTTCACAGATACGCAGTATTTT CATSDTPGQGFTDTQYF
NA NA TRBJ2-7 TRBV6-2/TRBV6-3 TGTGCCAGCAGTTACTCTCTGGGGCCCTACGAGCAGTACTTC CASSYSLGPYEQYF
NA TRBD1 TRBJ1-4 TRBV18 TGTGCCAGCTCACGCGCAGGGGGCACTAATGAAAAACTGTTTTTT CASSRAGGTNEKLFF
NA NA TRBJ1-6 TRBV6-4 TGTGCCAGCAGCCGGGAACCCTATAATTCACCCCTCCACTTT CASSREPYNSPLHF
NA TRBD2 TRBJ2-1 TRBV29-1 TGCAGCGTTGAAGATGTCCTAGCGGGGGGGCCGGGTAATGAGCAGTTCTTC CSVEDVLAGGPGNEQFF
NA TRBD1 TRBJ2-2 TRBV10-3 TGTGCCATCATGGGGACAGGGGGAACCGGGGAGCTGTTTTTT CAIMGTGGTGELFF
NA NA TRBJ2-5 TRBV6-4 TGTGCCAGCAGTGATTCGGCCATGGGGACCCAGTACTTC CASSDSAMGTQYF
NA NA TRBJ1-2 TRBV14 TGTGCCAGCAGCCAACTACAGGGCCATGGCTACACCTTC CASSQLQGHGYTF